This TCR beta chain was documented in a study of shared clonotypes between healthy human individuals. The repertoire was sequenced with immunoSEQ multiplex PCR; TCRdb's copy has only in-frame clones and lacks some. This table holds 800,000 to 950,000 clones, around 96% found once. Looked up from germline, CDR1 is MNHEY and CDR2 is SMNVEV (reference sequence). Deletions cut 1 base from V and 9 bases from J, with 9 bases between. CDR3 size: 12 residues. As defined, naive CD8 cells were CD45RO-negative and positively selected for CCR7, with terminally differentiated effector memory CD45RA+ cells excluded.

This chain connects TRBV27 to TRBJ1-1; D unclear. Sequences were obtained from naive CD8+ T cells sorted from blood. This TCR was sampled from a man aged 25-45 years in good health. The CDR3 nucleotides are TGTGCCAGCAGTTTATTGGGGAGTCAAGCTTTCTTT. It translates to CASSLLGSQAFF.